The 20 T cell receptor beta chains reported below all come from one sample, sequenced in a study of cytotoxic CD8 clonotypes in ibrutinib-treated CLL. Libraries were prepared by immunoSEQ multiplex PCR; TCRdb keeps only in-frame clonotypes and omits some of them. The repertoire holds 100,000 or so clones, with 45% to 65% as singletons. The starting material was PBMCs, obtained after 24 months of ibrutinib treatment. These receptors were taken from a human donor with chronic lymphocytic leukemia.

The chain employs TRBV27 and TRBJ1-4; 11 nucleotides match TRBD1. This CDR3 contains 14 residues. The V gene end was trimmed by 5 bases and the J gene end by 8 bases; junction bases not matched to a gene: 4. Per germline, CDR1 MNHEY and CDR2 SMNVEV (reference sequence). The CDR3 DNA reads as TGTGCCAGCAGTGGACAGGGGGCCGGAGAAAAACTGTTTTTT. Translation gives CASSGQGAGEKLFF. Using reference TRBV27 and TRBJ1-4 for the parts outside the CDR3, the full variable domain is EAQVTQNPRYLITVTGKKLTVTCSQNMNHEYMSWYRQDPGLGLRQIYYSMNVEVTDKGDVPEGYKVSRKEKRNFPLILESPSPNQTSLYFCASSGQGAGEKLFFGSGTQLSVL.

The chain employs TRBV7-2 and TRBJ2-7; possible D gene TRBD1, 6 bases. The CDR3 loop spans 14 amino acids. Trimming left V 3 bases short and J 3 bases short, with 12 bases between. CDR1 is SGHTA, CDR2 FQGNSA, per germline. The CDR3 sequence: CASSFGQNYYEQYF. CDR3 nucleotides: TGTGCCAGCAGCTTTGGACAGAACTACTACGAGCAGTACTTC. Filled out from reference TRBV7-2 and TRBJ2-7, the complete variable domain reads GAGVSQSPSNKVTEKGKDVELRCDPISGHTALYWYRQSLGQGLEFLIYFQGNSAPDKSGLPSDRFSAERTGGSVSTLTIQRTQQEDSAVYLCASSFGQNYYEQYFGPGTRLTVT.

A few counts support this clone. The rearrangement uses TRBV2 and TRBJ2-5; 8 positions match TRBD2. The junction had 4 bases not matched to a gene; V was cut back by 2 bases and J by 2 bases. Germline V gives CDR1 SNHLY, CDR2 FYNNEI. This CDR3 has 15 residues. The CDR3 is CASSESGGTQETQYF. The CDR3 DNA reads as TGTGCCAGCAGTGAAAGCGGGGGAACACAAGAGACCCAGTACTTC.

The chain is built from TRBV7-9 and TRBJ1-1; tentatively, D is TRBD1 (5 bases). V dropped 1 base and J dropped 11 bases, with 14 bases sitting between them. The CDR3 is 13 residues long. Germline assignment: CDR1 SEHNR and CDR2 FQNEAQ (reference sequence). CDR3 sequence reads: CASSLVGPGWAFF. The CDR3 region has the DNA TGTGCCAGCAGCTTAGTGGGGCCAGGGTGGGCTTTCTTT.

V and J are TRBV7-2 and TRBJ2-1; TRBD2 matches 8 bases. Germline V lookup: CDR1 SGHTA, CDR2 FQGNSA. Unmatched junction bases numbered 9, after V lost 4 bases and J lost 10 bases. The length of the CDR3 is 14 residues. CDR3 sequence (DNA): TGTGCCAGCAGCTCCGGGGGGGGCGCCGGGGAGCAGTTCTTC. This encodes CASSSGGGAGEQFF. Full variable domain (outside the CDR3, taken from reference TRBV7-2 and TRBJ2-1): GAGVSQSPSNKVTEKGKDVELRCDPISGHTALYWYRQSLGQGLEFLIYFQGNSAPDKSGLPSDRFSAERTGGSVSTLTIQRTQQEDSAVYLCASSSGGGAGEQFFGPGTRLTVL.

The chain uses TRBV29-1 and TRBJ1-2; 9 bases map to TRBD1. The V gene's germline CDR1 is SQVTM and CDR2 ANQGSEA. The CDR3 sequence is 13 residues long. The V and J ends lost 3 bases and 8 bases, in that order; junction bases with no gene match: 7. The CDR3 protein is CSVDAGQGRGYTF. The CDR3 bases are TGCAGCGTTGACGCGGGACAGGGAAGAGGCTACACCTTC.

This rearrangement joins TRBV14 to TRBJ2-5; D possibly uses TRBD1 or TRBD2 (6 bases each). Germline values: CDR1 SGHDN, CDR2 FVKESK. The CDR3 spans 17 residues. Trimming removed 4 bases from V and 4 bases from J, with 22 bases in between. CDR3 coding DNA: TGTGCCAGCAGCCCCCGAGGTTCGGGGGCGATGGGAGAGACCCAGTACTTC. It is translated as CASSPRGSGAMGETQYF. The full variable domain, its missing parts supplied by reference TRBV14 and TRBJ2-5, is EAGVTQFPSHSVIEKGQTVTLRCDPISGHDNLYWYRRVMGKEIKFLLHFVKESKQDESGMPNNRFLAERTGGTYSTLKVQPAELEDSGVYFCASSPRGSGAMGETQYFGPGTRLLVL.

The CDR3 here is CATQGDRNQPQHF. CDR3 DNA sequence: TGTGCCACCCAAGGGGACAGAAATCAGCCCCAGCATTTT. The chain recombines TRBV28 with TRBJ1-5, with 7 bases identical to TRBD1. With 10 bases clipped from V and 4 bases from J, the junction kept 7 bases outside the gene matches. This CDR3 has 13 amino acids. Germline-derived CDR1 and CDR2 are MDHEN and SYDVKM.

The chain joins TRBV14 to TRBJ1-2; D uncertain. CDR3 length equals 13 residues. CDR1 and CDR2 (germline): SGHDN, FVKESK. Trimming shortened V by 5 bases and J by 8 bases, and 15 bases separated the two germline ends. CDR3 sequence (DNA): TGTGCCAGCAGCATTAAAGGAGGATCCGGCTACACCTTC. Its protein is CASSIKGGSGYTF.

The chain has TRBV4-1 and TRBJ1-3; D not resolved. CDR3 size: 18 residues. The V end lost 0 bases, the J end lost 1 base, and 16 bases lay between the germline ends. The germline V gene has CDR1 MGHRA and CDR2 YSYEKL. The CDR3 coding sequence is TGCGCCAGCAGCCAAGATTTAGGAGAGTCAGTTTCTGGAAACACCATATATTTT. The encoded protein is CASSQDLGESVSGNTIYF.

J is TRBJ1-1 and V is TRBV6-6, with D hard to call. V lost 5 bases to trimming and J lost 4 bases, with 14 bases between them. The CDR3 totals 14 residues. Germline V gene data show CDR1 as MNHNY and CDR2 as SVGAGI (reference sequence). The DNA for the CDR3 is TGTGCCAGCAGTGACGGACGAACGGGCACTGAAGCTTTCTTT. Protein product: CASSDGRTGTEAFF.

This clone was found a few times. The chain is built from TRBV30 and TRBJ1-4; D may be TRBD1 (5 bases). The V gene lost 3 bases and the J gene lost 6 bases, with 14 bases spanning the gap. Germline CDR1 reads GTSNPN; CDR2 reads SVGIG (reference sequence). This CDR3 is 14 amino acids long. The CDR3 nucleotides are TGTGCCTGGAGACGGGCAGGGTTGGATGAAAAACTGTTTTTT. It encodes CAWRRAGLDEKLFF.

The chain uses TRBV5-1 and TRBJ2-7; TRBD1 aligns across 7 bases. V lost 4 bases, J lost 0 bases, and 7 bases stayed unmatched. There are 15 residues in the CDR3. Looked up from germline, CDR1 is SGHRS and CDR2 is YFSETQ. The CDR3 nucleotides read TGCGCCAGCAGCACGACAGGGAGCAGCTCCTACGAGCAGTACTTC. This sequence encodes CASSTTGSSSYEQYF. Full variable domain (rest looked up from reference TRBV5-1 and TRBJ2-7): KAGVTQTPRYLIKTRGQQVTLSCSPISGHRSVSWYQQTPGQGLQFLFEYFSETQRNKGNFPGRFSGRQFSNSRSEMNVSTLELGDSALYLCASSTTGSSSYEQYFGPGTRLTVT.

The CDR3 protein is CASSAIGLAGNEQFF. The CDR3, as DNA: TGTGCCAGCAGCGCTATTGGACTAGCCGGCAATGAGCAGTTCTTC. This sequence joins TRBV7-2 and TRBJ2-1; 8 positions agree with TRBD2. Trimming at V came to 5 bases and at J to 6 bases, leaving 9 bases not matched to a gene. The length of the CDR3 is 15 residues. Germline V lookup: CDR1 SGHTA, CDR2 FQGNSA.

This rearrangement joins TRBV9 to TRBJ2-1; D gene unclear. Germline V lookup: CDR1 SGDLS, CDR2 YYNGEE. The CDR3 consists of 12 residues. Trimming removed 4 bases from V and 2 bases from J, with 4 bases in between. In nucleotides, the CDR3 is TGTGCCAGCAGCACCGCCTACAATGAGCAGTTCTTC. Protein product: CASSTAYNEQFF. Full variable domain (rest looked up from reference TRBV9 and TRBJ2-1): DSGVTQTPKHLITATGQRVTLRCSPRSGDLSVYWYQQSLDQGLQFLIQYYNGEERAKGNILERFSAQQFPDLHSELNLSSLELGDSALYFCASSTAYNEQFFGPGTRLTVL.

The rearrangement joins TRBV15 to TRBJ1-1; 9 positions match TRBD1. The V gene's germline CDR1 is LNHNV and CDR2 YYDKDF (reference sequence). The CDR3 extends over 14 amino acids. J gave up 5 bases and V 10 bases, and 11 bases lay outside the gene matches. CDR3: CAIGSGTGSTEAFF. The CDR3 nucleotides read TGTGCCATCGGGTCGGGGACAGGGAGTACTGAAGCTTTCTTT.

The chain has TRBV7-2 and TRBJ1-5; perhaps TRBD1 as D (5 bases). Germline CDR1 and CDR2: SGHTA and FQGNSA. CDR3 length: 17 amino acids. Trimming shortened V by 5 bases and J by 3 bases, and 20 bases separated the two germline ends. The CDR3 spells CASSPQPTRQLNQPQHF. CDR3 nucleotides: TGTGCCAGCAGCCCTCAACCAACCCGACAGCTCAATCAGCCCCAGCATTTT.

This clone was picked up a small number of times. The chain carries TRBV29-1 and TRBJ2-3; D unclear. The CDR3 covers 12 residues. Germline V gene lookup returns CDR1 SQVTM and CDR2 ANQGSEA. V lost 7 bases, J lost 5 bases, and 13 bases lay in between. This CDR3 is CSASFGVDTQYF. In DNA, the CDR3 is TGCAGCGCTTCCTTTGGGGTAGATACGCAGTATTTT.

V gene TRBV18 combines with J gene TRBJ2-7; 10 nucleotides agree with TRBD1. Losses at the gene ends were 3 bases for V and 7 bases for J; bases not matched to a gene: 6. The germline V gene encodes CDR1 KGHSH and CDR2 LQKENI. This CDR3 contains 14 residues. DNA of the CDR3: TGTGCCAGCTCACCTCCCGGGACAGGGGAAGAGCAGTACTTC. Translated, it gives CASSPPGTGEEQYF. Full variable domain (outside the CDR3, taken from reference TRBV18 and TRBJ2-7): NAGVMQNPRHLVRRRGQEARLRCSPMKGHSHVYWYRQLPEEGLKFMVYLQKENIIDESGMPKERFSAEFPKEGPSILRIQQVVRGDSAAYFCASSPPGTGEEQYFGPGTRLTVT.

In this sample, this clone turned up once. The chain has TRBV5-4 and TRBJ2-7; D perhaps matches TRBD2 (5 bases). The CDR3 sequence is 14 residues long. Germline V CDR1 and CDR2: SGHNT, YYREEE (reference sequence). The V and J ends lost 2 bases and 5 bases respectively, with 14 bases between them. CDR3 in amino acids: CASSLGLAPNEQYF. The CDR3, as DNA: TGTGCCAGCAGCTTAGGGCTAGCCCCAAACGAGCAGTACTTC.